Listed below are T cell receptor beta chains from one sample, sequenced in a study of T cells after yellow fever vaccination. TCRdb reprocessed the 5' RACE reads via MiXCR and lists one record per CDR3 protein. The sample has about 400,000 distinct CDR3 sequences, about 6% seen once. The sequencing used PBMCs, collected 5 days after the yellow fever booster vaccination. The source of these receptors is a man aged 30 to 45 who received the YFV17D yellow fever vaccine. Each CDR3 is given with its conserved first and last residue.

j_call,cdr3_length,v_call,cdr3_aa
TRBJ2-7,13,TRBV6-5,CASSYERTYEQYF
TRBJ2-7,17,TRBV29-1,CSVYGTSGRAGSYEQYF
TRBJ2-7,15,TRBV20-1,CSASLKTQGVGEQYF
TRBJ2-7,15,TRBV6-5,CASSYSIDGRYEQYF
TRBJ2-3,12,TRBV3-1,CASSPRPDTQYF
TRBJ2-5,15,TRBV20-1,CSAAMDQTGRETQYF
TRBJ2-2,14,TRBV3-1,CASSPQDRNGELFF
TRBJ1-5,15,TRBV7-9,CASSLTGPLNQPQHF
TRBJ1-3,14,TRBV12-3/TRBV12-4,CASSFSGSGNTIYF
TRBJ2-7,17,TRBV6-5,CASSSLPRGEIAYEQYF
TRBJ2-2,16,TRBV5-1,CASSLGAGPNTGELFF
TRBJ2-7,14,TRBV7-2,CASSLAQTKYEQYF
TRBJ2-1,16,TRBV7-2,CASSAPGLAIYNEQFF
TRBJ2-3,15,TRBV4-3,CASSQGSGGSYTQYF
TRBJ2-2,15,TRBV12-3/TRBV12-4,CASSLRQANTGELFF
TRBJ1-1,12,TRBV20-1,CSAPPPGEEAFF
TRBJ2-7,15,TRBV5-4,CASSIPGQTSYEQYF
TRBJ2-5,14,TRBV27,CASTPNGFPETQYF